This TCR beta chain was captured in a study of radiation and T cells in renal cell carcinoma. CDR3 length: 14 amino acids. Germline V gene sequence: CDR1 KGHSH, CDR2 LQKENI. Trimming removed 4 bases at V and 9 bases at J, with 16 bases between. Generated by immunoSEQ multiplex PCR, the TCRdb table keeps only in-frame clones and is missing some. Among 95,000 to 150,000 clones listed, 65% to 85% were seen once. Time point of the sample: blood 2 weeks post-SBRT. Treatment in this sample: 15 Gy SBRT to primary tumor, nephrectomy 4 weeks later. The receptor was isolated from a man in his fifties or sixties with renal cell carcinoma. The chain is built from TRBV18 and TRBJ2-1, with D tentatively TRBD2 (5 bases). Specimen: blood, collected from a patient whose treatment included radiotherapy and nephrectomy. CDR3 amino acids: CASSLSTGSIEQFF. CDR3 nucleotides: TGTGCCAGCTCACTCAGTACGGGGTCAATTGAGCAGTTCTTC.